These 19 T cell receptor beta chains share one sample of origin, sequenced in a study of T cells after yellow fever vaccination. Using its own MiXCR run on the 5' RACE reads, TCRdb lists one record per CDR3 protein. The sample lists 300,000 to 400,000 distinct CDR3 sequences; about an eighth were seen once. Sequences were derived from CD4+ T cells sorted from PBMCs, sampled 15 days after the yellow fever booster vaccination. These receptors all stem from a man in his late teens or twenties who received the YFV17D yellow fever vaccine.

The J gene is TRBJ1-1, the V gene TRBV7-9; tentatively, D is TRBD1 (5 bases). The CDR3 loop spans 16 amino acids. CDR1 is SEHNR, CDR2 FQNEAQ, per germline (reference sequence). V was pared by 5 bases and J by 4 bases, with 20 bases between. In DNA form, the CDR3 reads TGTGCCAGCAGCCCGACGGGGGGGAGCTACGGCACTGAAGCTTTCTTT. Translation gives CASSPTGGSYGTEAFF.

This clonotype was seen more than once but under ten times. The chain employs TRBV4-2 and TRBJ2-6; 8 bases align to TRBD1. V was clipped by 4 bases and J by 4 bases; unmatched bases: 12. CDR3 length equals 18 residues. The germline gives CDR1 LGHNA, CDR2 YNFKEQ. CDR3 in amino acids: CASSPRAQGARGANVLTF. The CDR3 DNA is TGTGCCAGCAGCCCAAGAGCGCAGGGGGCAAGGGGGGCCAACGTCCTGACTTTC.

This clonotype was observed a few times. This rearrangement joins TRBV11-1 to TRBJ2-2; 11 bases fit TRBD1. The V gene end was trimmed by 5 bases and the J gene end by 4 bases; junction bases not matched to a gene: 6. Germline assignment: CDR1 SGHAT and CDR2 FQDESV (reference sequence). The CDR3 length is 16 residues. The CDR3 DNA follows: TGTGCCAGCAGCCCTGGACAGGGGGCTAGCACCGGGGAGCTGTTTTTT. It encodes CASSPGQGASTGELFF.

The chain has TRBV7-2 and TRBJ1-1; D remains unclear. CDR1 is SGHTA and CDR2 is FQGNSA in the germline V gene. The V gene lost 5 bases and the J gene lost 0 bases, with 10 bases spanning the gap. The CDR3 sequence is 14 residues long. CDR3 in amino acids: CASSPRFLNTEAFF. DNA of the CDR3: TGTGCCAGCAGCCCCAGGTTCCTGAACACTGAAGCTTTCTTT.

The V and J genes are TRBV20-1 and TRBJ1-5; weak D call: TRBD1 (5 bases). V was trimmed by 5 bases and J by 6 bases, leaving 14 bases between them. CDR1 is DFQATT and CDR2 is SNEGSKA in the germline V gene (reference sequence). The CDR3 loop spans 13 amino acids. The CDR3 region is CSAPAGVGQPQHF. The CDR3 nucleotides are TGCAGTGCTCCTGCGGGGGTTGGTCAGCCCCAGCATTTT.

This clonotype appeared a few times. This chain links TRBV7-2 with TRBJ2-5; 8 nucleotides align to TRBD2. The CDR3 is made up of 15 amino acids. With V trimmed by 5 bases and J by 5 bases, 10 bases remained unmatched. The germline CDR1 and CDR2 sequences are SGHTA and FQGNSA. This CDR3 is CASSPNRGGRETQYF. CDR3 bases: TGTGCCAGCAGCCCAAACCGGGGGGGCAGGGAGACCCAGTACTTC.

As DNA, the CDR3 is TGTGCCAGCAGTTTTGGACAGATCCTCAGCAATCAGCCCCAGCATTTT. Protein: CASSFGQILSNQPQHF. The rearrangement joins TRBV12-3 or TRBV12-4 to TRBJ1-5; weak D call: TRBD1 (6 bases). This CDR3 contains 16 residues. Trimming removed 3 bases at V and 1 base at J, with 13 bases between.

The V and J genes are TRBV2 and TRBJ2-6, with no clear D. Germline CDR1 SNHLY, CDR2 FYNNEI. This CDR3 is built from 14 residues. The V end was cut by 3 bases, the J end by 7 bases, with 10 bases between. In DNA, the CDR3 is TGTGCCAGCAGTGATACGAGAGGAGCCAACGTCCTGACTTTC. Its translation: CASSDTRGANVLTF.

This rearrangement joins TRBV5-1 to TRBJ1-6, with D uncertain. V was clipped by 1 base and J by 5 bases, with 7 bases between them. The CDR3 consists of 14 residues. The germline V gene encodes CDR1 SGHRS and CDR2 YFSETQ. The CDR3 nucleotides read TGCGCCAGCAGCTTGCCCACAGATAATTCACCCCTCCACTTT. It yields the protein CASSLPTDNSPLHF.

This clonotype was seen a handful of times. The chain links TRBV20-1 to TRBJ1-1; weak D call: TRBD1 (5 bases). Germline assignment: CDR1 DFQATT and CDR2 SNEGSKA (reference sequence). This CDR3 is built from 14 residues. V lost 0 bases, J lost 4 bases, and 12 bases lay in between. The DNA for the CDR3 is TGCAGTGCTAGAGATTTGGGGGGGTTCACTGAAGCTTTCTTT. Translating it yields CSARDLGGFTEAFF.

The V gene is TRBV5-1, the J gene TRBJ2-5, with 8 bases identical to TRBD1. The germline V gene has CDR1 SGHRS and CDR2 YFSETQ. J was trimmed by 5 bases and V by 4 bases; bases with no gene match: 10. This CDR3 is built from 15 residues. As DNA, the CDR3 is TGCGCCAGCAGCATCGGACAGGGCAGCAGGGAGACCCAGTACTTC. It specifies CASSIGQGSRETQYF.

This clonotype was seen many times. The chain recombines TRBV4-2 with TRBJ2-1, with D unclear. The CDR3 loop spans 16 amino acids. Deletions cut 0 bases from V and 5 bases from J, with 14 bases between. CDR1 is LGHNA and CDR2 is YNFKEQ in the germline V gene. The CDR3: CASSQDPEVLNNEQFF. The CDR3, as DNA: TGTGCCAGCAGCCAAGATCCCGAGGTCCTGAACAATGAGCAGTTCTTC.

Here the CDR3 DNA reads TGTGCCAGCAGCAAGGACAGGGTAACCGGGGAGCTGTTTTTT. Translation: CASSKDRVTGELFF. V and J are TRBV6-6 and TRBJ2-2, with 8 bases lining up with TRBD1. In germline, CDR1 is MNHNY, CDR2 SVGAGI (reference sequence). Trimming removed 6 bases from V and 5 bases from J; junction bases left unmatched: 5. This CDR3 has 14 residues.

This clonotype has only a few counts. The CDR3, as DNA: TGTGCCAGCACCCCTTCGGCGACCCACGAGCAGTACGTC. As protein: CASTPSATHEQYV. The chain uses TRBV6-6 and TRBJ2-7; D remains ambiguous. CDR3 size: 13 residues. Germline values: CDR1 MNHNY, CDR2 SVGAGI (reference sequence). The V end lost 7 bases, the J end lost 5 bases, and 15 bases lay between the germline ends.

V and J are TRBV4-3 and TRBJ1-5; D uncertain. V lost 0 bases and J 6 bases, leaving 18 bases between the germline ends. Germline assignment: CDR1 LGHNA and CDR2 YSLEER. This CDR3 comprises 17 residues. The CDR3 protein is CASSQDYMVKLSQPQHF. DNA of the CDR3: TGCGCCAGCAGCCAAGATTACATGGTTAAGTTGAGTCAGCCCCAGCATTTT.

This chain connects TRBV30 to TRBJ2-3; D possibly uses TRBD1 or TRBD2 (6 bases each). This CDR3 region has 13 residues. The V and J ends lost 8 bases and 2 bases respectively, with 14 bases between them. The V gene's germline CDR1 is GTSNPN and CDR2 SVGIG (reference sequence). CDR3 in amino acids: CAGPRDNTDTQYF. CDR3 in DNA: TGTGCCGGGCCGCGGGACAACACAGATACGCAGTATTTT.

V and J are TRBV29-1 and TRBJ2-2, with D perhaps TRBD2 (6 bases). V lost 5 bases, J lost 0 bases, and 13 bases lay in between. The germline CDR1 and CDR2 sequences are SQVTM and ANQGSEA. The CDR3 consists of 15 residues. CDR3 protein: CSVPTGVANTGELFF. The DNA of the CDR3 is TGCAGCGTTCCCACGGGGGTCGCGAACACCGGGGAGCTGTTTTTT.

This clonotype was detected many times. The rearrangement links TRBV15 to TRBJ2-7, with D unresolved. The CDR3 extends over 14 amino acids. Trimming stripped 0 bases from V and 0 bases from J, with 6 bases between. Looked up from germline, CDR1 is LNHNV and CDR2 is YYDKDF (reference sequence). The DNA for the CDR3 is TGTGCCACCAGCAGAGACCGGTCCTCCTACGAGCAGTACTTC. Translated: CATSRDRSSYEQYF.

This clonotype was seen more than once but under ten times. The chain recombines TRBV29-1 with TRBJ1-2, with D possibly TRBD1 on 5 matching bases. CDR1 is SQVTM, CDR2 ANQGSEA, per germline. The CDR3 length is 10 residues. The V gene lost 6 bases and the J gene lost 8 bases, with 10 bases spanning the gap. The CDR3 DNA sequence: TGCAGCGTAGACCGGGGGGGCTACACCTTC. Amino acids: CSVDRGGYTF.